There are a few counts of the clone carrying this T cell receptor (beta chain). Its antigen is undetermined. CDR3 size: 13 residues. V was clipped by 6 bases and J by 1 base, with 10 bases between them. The V gene's germline CDR1 is SGHRS and CDR2 YFSETQ. Unique molecular identifiers were present on cDNA, and template switching added a universal primer site. Via MiXCR, TCRdb re-called the 5' RACE reads, giving one row per CDR3 protein. Among approximately 670,000 distinct CDR3 sequences listed, around 6% were seen once. This sample is part of a study of identical twins. General observations from the study: Cord blood beta clonotypes that were abundant carried fewer insertions, and memory repertoires showed no such trend. Twins' excess sharing was less marked for out-of-frame beta sequences.

The receptor was isolated from a man younger than 30 in good health. The specimen was naive T cells sorted from blood. The rearrangement uses TRBV5-1 and TRBJ1-2; no definite D call. This CDR3 is CASTVADNYGYTF. Here the CDR3 DNA reads TGCGCCAGCACCGTAGCGGATAACTATGGCTACACCTTC.